The rows below give T cell receptor beta chains drawn from one sample of a study of cytomegalovirus exposure and HLA in healthy donors. The protocol was immunoSEQ multiplex PCR, while the TCRdb copy is restricted to in-frame clones and leaves out a portion. The table records under 200,000 clones, around 80% of them present only once. The specimen sequenced was PBMCs. The receptor set was obtained from a woman in her 50s in good health and CMV-seropositive. The CDR3 runs from the conserved cysteine through the conserved F or W. D genes are given only for firm matches. Rows may omit the clone size; those that give it use once, few, many or a size class.

d_gene: -; abundance: -; j_gene: TRBJ2-5; v_gene: TRBV10-1; CDR3nt: TGCGCCAGCAGTAACCAACTAGGAGGGCGGGAGACCCAGTACTTC; CDR3aa: CASSNQLGGRETQYF
d_gene: -; abundance: -; j_gene: TRBJ2-7; v_gene: TRBV7-3; CDR3nt: TGTGCCAGCAGCTTAATGCGGGCGGGGCCTAGCTACGAGCAGTACTTC; CDR3aa: CASSLMRAGPSYEQYF
d_gene: -; abundance: few; j_gene: TRBJ1-1; v_gene: TRBV4-1; CDR3nt: TGCGCCAGCAGCCGCGACAGGTATAACACTGAAGCTTTCTTT; CDR3aa: CASSRDRYNTEAFF
d_gene: TRBD1; abundance: -; j_gene: TRBJ1-1; v_gene: TRBV25-1; CDR3nt: TGTGCCAGCAGTCCTCCCCGGACAGGGACTTTAGGAGCTTTCTTT; CDR3aa: CASSPPRTGTLGAFF
d_gene: TRBD1; abundance: -; j_gene: TRBJ1-4; v_gene: TRBV28; CDR3nt: TGTGCCAGCAGTGGGGGACAGTTGAGGCGTAATGAAAAACTGTTTTTT; CDR3aa: CASSGGQLRRNEKLFF
d_gene: TRBD2; abundance: -; j_gene: TRBJ2-5; v_gene: TRBV10-3; CDR3nt: TGTGCCATCAGTGGGGGGGGACAAGAGACCCAGTACTTC; CDR3aa: CAISGGGQETQYF
d_gene: TRBD2; abundance: -; j_gene: TRBJ2-1; v_gene: TRBV7-6; CDR3nt: TGTGCCAGCAGCCCCCGCGGGAGCTCCTACAATGAGCAGTTCTTC; CDR3aa: CASSPRGSSYNEQFF
d_gene: -; abundance: -; j_gene: TRBJ1-2; v_gene: TRBV5-4; CDR3nt: TGTGCCAGCAGCTCAAACTATGGCTACACCTTC; CDR3aa: CASSSNYGYTF
d_gene: -; abundance: -; j_gene: TRBJ2-7; v_gene: TRBV7-8; CDR3nt: TGTGCCAGCAGCTTACGGGTTTCCTACGAGCAGTACTTC; CDR3aa: CASSLRVSYEQYF
d_gene: -; abundance: -; j_gene: TRBJ2-7; v_gene: TRBV21-1; CDR3nt: TGTGCCAGCCGGGAGCGCGGGGCCTCCTACGAGCAGTACTTC; CDR3aa: CASRERGASYEQYF
d_gene: -; abundance: -; j_gene: TRBJ2-7; v_gene: TRBV28; CDR3nt: TGTGCCAGCAGTCAGGGCAGCCCTTACGAGCAGTACTTC; CDR3aa: CASSQGSPYEQYF
d_gene: -; abundance: -; j_gene: TRBJ1-4; v_gene: TRBV9; CDR3nt: TGTGCCAGCAGCGCCCTGGGACAATCAAAACTGTTTTTT; CDR3aa: CASSALGQSKLFF
d_gene: -; abundance: -; j_gene: TRBJ2-7; v_gene: TRBV19; CDR3nt: TGTGCCAGTAGTATCGCTAAGCAGGGTGGGATATACGAGCAGTACTTC; CDR3aa: CASSIAKQGGIYEQYF
d_gene: -; abundance: few; j_gene: TRBJ1-4; v_gene: TRBV28; CDR3nt: TGTGCCAGCAGCTCTTGGGAGAGGTCAACTAATGAAAAACTGTTTTTT; CDR3aa: CASSSWERSTNEKLFF
d_gene: -; abundance: -; j_gene: TRBJ1-3; v_gene: TRBV7-8; CDR3nt: TGTGCCAGCAGCTACGACTCGCGGCTCTCTGGAAACACCATATATTTT; CDR3aa: CASSYDSRLSGNTIYF
d_gene: TRBD1; abundance: -; j_gene: TRBJ1-4; v_gene: TRBV15; CDR3nt: TGTGCCACCAGCGCCCGACAGGGGCATGAAAAACTGTTTTTT; CDR3aa: CATSARQGHEKLFF
d_gene: TRBD1; abundance: -; j_gene: TRBJ1-1; v_gene: TRBV5-1; CDR3nt: TGCGCCAGCAGCCAGCCGGGACAGGGGCTAGGGGAAGCTTTCTTT; CDR3aa: CASSQPGQGLGEAFF
d_gene: -; abundance: -; j_gene: TRBJ1-2; v_gene: TRBV5-1; CDR3nt: TGCGCCAGCAGCTTGGGTACAGGTGATGGCTACACCTTC; CDR3aa: CASSLGTGDGYTF
d_gene: TRBD1; abundance: -; j_gene: TRBJ1-1; v_gene: TRBV5-1; CDR3nt: TGCGCCAGCAGCTGGGCCACAGGGGCTGGCACTGAAGCTTTCTTT; CDR3aa: CASSWATGAGTEAFF
d_gene: -; abundance: -; j_gene: TRBJ2-2; v_gene: TRBV6-4; CDR3nt: TGTGCCAGCAGTCTACAGGGATCGGTCGGGGAGCTGTTTTTT; CDR3aa: CASSLQGSVGELFF
d_gene: -; abundance: -; j_gene: TRBJ1-1; v_gene: TRBV6-6; CDR3nt: TGTGCCAGCACCCCCGGGGTTTTGAACACTGAAGCTTTCTTT; CDR3aa: CASTPGVLNTEAFF
d_gene: TRBD1; abundance: few; j_gene: TRBJ2-5; v_gene: TRBV5-1; CDR3nt: TGCGCCAGCAACCTAGCAACCGGGACAGCCCAAGAGACCCAGTACTTC; CDR3aa: CASNLATGTAQETQYF
d_gene: -; abundance: few; j_gene: TRBJ1-2; v_gene: TRBV25-1; CDR3nt: TGTGCCAGCAGTGCTGCAGGTTACTATGGCTACACCTTC; CDR3aa: CASSAAGYYGYTF